This TCR beta chain was retrieved from a study of CD8 T cells in ankylosing spondylitis (dated by TCRdb to about 2017). Background for the entire study: The study set out to find disease-linked TCR variants by profiling T cell receptor beta repertoires in ankylosing spondylitis patients and healthy donors. The full study cohort comprised 25 or so ankylosing spondylitis patients and 110 or so healthy donors. Peripheral blood was sampled, and synovial fluid was additionally collected from ankylosing spondylitis patients.

What the study reported, not specific to this receptor: The disease-linked clones were reported as significantly enriched in matched synovial fluid samples from ankylosing spondylitis patients. A TCR beta motif of several highly homologous amino acid variants appeared characteristic of blood from ankylosing spondylitis patients. The disease-linked clones had a CD8+ phenotype and were found at relatively low frequencies in peripheral blood. Some TCR beta motif variants had previously been reported in synovial fluid and blood of reactive arthritis patients, which suggested common disease-initiation mechanisms.

To note about this clonotype: Its antigen is unknown. The sample holds no much larger clone one base away, and base qualities are not on file.

The reads were generated on an Illumina HiSeq 2500. Quantitative 5'-RACE with molecular barcodes was the method used to prepare the TCR beta libraries. The study's processing was this. A new computational method, built on a probabilistic model of VDJ rearrangement, was used to identify disease-linked TCR variants. TCRdb ran its own pipeline on the public reads, namely fastp trimming at Q25 and MiXCR clone calling, and kept in-frame beta chains. When rows share a CDR3 protein, they turn into one entry using the most common DNA and genes. None of the V and J calls come from the authors' own analysis; TCRdb made them. This sample is represented by about 200,000 distinct CDR3 sequences; around 24% of them were singletons. 6.6% of the sample comes from the top ten. Trimming takes 0 bases from V and 1 base from J, and the germline ends sit 10 bases apart. Looking up the germline V gene (reference sequence) yields CDR1 SGHKS and CDR2 YYEKEE. The CDR3 covers 15 residues, taking in both the cysteine and the phenylalanine. Only the CDR3 portion is preserved as DNA: 45 bases, with reading frame beginning at the first base.

The chain joins TRBV5-5 to TRBJ2-5; confidence is insufficient to name the D gene. Sequencing was done on a sample of blood, either unsorted or a sorted T cell fraction (not recorded which). The clonotype was recovered from a male donor with ankylosing spondylitis or in good health (not recorded which). The CDR3 sequence is CASSLGPGVQETQYF. The bases read TGTGCCAGCAGCTTGGGTCCTGGGGTCCAAGAGACCCAGTACTTC.